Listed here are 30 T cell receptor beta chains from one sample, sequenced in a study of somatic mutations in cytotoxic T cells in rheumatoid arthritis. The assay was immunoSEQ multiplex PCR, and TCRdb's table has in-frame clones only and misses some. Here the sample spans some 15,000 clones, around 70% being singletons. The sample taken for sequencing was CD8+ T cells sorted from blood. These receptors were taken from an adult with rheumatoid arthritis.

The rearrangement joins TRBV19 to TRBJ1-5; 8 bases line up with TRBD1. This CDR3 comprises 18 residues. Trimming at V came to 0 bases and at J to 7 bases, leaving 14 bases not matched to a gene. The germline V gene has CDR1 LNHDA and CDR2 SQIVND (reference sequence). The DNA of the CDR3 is TGTGCCAGTAGTATAGATAAAACCGACAGGGGTATAGAACAGCCCCAGCATTTT. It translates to CASSIDKTDRGIEQPQHF.

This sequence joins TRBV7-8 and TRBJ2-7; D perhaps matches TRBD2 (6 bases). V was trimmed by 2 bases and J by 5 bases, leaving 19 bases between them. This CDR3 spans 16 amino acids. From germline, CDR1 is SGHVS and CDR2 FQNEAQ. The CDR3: CASSLSPGLPDNEQYF. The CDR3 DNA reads TGTGCCAGCAGCTTAAGTCCGGGACTTCCGGATAACGAGCAGTACTTC.

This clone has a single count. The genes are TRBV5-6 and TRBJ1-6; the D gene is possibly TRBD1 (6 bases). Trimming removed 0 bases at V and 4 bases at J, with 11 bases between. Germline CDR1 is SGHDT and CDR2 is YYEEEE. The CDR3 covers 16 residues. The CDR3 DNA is TGTGCCAGCAGCTTGGAGGGGGGCCGGTATAATTCACCCCTCCACTTT. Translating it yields CASSLEGGRYNSPLHF.

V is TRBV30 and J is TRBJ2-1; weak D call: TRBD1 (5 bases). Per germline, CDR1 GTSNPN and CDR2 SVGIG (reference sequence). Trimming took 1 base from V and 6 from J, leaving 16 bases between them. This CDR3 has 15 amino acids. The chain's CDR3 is CAWSGELDSFNEQFF. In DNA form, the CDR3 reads TGTGCCTGGAGTGGAGAATTAGACAGTTTCAATGAGCAGTTCTTC.

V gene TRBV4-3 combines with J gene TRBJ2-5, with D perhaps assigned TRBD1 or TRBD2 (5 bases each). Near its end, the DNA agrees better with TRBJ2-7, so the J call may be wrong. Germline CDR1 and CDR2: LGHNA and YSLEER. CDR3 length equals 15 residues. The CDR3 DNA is TGCGCCAGCAGCCAAGATGGGGGTAGCTCCTACGAGCAGTACTTC. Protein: CASSQDGGSSYEQYF.

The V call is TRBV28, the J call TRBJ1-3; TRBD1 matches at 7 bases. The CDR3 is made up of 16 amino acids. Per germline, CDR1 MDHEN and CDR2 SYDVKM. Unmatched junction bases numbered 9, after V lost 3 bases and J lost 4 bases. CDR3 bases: TGTGCCAGCAGTTTCGGGACAGCCGCTGTGGGAAACACCATATATTTT. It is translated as CASSFGTAAVGNTIYF.

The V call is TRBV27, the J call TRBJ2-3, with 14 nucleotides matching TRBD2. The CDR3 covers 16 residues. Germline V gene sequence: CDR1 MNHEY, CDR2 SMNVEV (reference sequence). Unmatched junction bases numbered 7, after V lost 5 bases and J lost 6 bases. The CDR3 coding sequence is TGTGCCAGCAGTGCGACTAGCGGGGGGGCCGGCGATACGCAGTATTTT. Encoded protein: CASSATSGGAGDTQYF.

This CDR3 reads CASSSSWVGPPRLTGELFF. The CDR3 DNA follows: TGTGCCAGTAGTTCCTCGTGGGTCGGACCCCCTCGGCTCACCGGGGAGCTGTTTTTT. This chain links TRBV19 with TRBJ2-2; D remains unclear. The V and J ends lost 5 bases and 4 bases respectively, with 26 bases between them. Germline V CDR1 and CDR2: LNHDA, SQIVND (reference sequence). The CDR3 is 19 amino acids.

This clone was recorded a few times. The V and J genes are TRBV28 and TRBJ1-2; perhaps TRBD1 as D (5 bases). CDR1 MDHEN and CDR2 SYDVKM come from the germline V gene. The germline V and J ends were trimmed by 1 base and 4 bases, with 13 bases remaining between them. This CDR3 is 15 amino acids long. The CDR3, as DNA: TGTGCCAGCAGTTTATTTGGGCAGGGCCCCTATGGCTACACCTTC. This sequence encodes CASSLFGQGPYGYTF.

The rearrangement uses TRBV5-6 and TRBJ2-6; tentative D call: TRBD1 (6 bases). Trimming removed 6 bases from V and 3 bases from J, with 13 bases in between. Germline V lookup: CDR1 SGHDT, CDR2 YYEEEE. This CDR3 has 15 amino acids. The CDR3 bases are TGTGCCAGCAACAAACAGGGTGGTGGGGCCAACGTCCTGACTTTC. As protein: CASNKQGGGANVLTF. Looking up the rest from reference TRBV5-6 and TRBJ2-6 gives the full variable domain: DAGVTQSPTHLIKTRGQQVTLRCSPKSGHDTVSWYQQALGQGPQFIFQYYEEEERQRGNFPDRFSGHQFPNYSSELNVNALLLGDSALYLCASNKQGGGANVLTFGAGSRLTVL.

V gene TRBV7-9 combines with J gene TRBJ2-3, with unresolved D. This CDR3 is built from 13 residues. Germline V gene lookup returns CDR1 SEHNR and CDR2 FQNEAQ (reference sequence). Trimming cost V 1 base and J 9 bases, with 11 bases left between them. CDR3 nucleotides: TGTGCCAGCAGCTTAGGACCATCATCGACGCAGTATTTT. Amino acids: CASSLGPSSTQYF.

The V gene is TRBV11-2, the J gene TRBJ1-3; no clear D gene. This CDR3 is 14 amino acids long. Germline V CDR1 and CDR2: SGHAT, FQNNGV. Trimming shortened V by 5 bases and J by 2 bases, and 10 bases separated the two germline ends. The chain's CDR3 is CASSPRPTGNTIYF. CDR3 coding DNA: TGTGCCAGCAGCCCGAGACCAACTGGAAACACCATATATTTT.

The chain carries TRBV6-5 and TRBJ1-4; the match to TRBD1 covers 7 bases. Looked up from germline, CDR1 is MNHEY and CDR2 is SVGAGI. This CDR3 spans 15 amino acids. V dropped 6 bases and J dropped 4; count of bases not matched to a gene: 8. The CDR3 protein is CASSEQGNNNEKLFF. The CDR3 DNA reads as TGTGCCAGCAGCGAACAGGGGAACAATAATGAAAAACTGTTTTTT.

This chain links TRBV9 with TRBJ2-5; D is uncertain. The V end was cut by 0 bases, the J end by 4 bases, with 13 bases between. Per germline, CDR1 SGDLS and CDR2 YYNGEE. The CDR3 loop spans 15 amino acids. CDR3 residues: CASSVGGALVETQYF. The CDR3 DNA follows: TGTGCCAGCAGCGTAGGAGGTGCGCTAGTAGAGACCCAGTACTTC.

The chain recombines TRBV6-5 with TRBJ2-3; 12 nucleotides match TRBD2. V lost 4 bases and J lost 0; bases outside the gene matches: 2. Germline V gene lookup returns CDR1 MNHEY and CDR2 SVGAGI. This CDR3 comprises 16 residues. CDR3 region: CASSFLAGGSTDTQYF. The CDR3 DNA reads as TGTGCCAGCAGTTTCCTAGCGGGGGGGAGCACAGATACGCAGTATTTT.

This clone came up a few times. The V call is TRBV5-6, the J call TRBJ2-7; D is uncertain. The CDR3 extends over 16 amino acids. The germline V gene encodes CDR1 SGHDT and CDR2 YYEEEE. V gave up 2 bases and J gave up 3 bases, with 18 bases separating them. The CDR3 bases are TGTGCCAGCAGCTTCCGGACGGTCACTAAGCTCTACGAGCAGTACTTC. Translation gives CASSFRTVTKLYEQYF.

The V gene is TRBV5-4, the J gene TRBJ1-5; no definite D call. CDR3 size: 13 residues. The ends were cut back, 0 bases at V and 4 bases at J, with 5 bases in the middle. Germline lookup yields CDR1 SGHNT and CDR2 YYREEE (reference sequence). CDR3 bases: TGTGCCAGCAGCTTGGGGCTGAATCAGCCCCAGCATTTT. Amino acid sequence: CASSLGLNQPQHF. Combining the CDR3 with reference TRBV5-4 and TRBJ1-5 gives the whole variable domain ETGVTQSPTHLIKTRGQQVTLRCSSQSGHNTVSWYQQALGQGPQFIFQYYREEENGRGNFPPRFSGLQFPNYSSELNVNALELDDSALYLCASSLGLNQPQHFGDGTRLSIL.

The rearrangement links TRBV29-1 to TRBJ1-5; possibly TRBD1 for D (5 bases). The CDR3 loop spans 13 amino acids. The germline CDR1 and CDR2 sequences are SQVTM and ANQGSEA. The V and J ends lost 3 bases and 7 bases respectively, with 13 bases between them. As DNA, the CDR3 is TGCAGCGTTGATCCAGGCGGGGGACAGCCCCAGCATTTT. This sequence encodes CSVDPGGGQPQHF.

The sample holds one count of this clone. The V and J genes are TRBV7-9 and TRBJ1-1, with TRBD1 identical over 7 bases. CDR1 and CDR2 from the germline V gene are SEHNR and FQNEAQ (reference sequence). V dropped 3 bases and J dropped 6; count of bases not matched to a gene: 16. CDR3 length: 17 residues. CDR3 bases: TGTGCCAGCAGCTTCGACAGGGAGAACAAACTGGGTCCTGAAGCTTTCTTT. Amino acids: CASSFDRENKLGPEAFF.

The CDR3 DNA is TGTGCCTGGAGTGTAGGTCGGAACACTGAAGCTTTCTTT. The encoded protein is CAWSVGRNTEAFF. The chain is built from TRBV30 and TRBJ1-1; D gene unclear. Per the germline V gene, CDR1 is GTSNPN and CDR2 is SVGIG (reference sequence). Between the trimmed V and J ends, which lost 0 bases and 1 base, there was a span of 6 bases. The CDR3 length is 13 residues.

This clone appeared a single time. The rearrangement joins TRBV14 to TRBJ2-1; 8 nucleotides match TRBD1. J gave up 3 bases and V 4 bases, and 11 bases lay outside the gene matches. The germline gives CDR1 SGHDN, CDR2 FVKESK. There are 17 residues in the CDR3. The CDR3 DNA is TGTGCCAGCAGCCCCAGGCTCGGACAGGGACTCTACAATGAGCAGTTCTTC. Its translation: CASSPRLGQGLYNEQFF.

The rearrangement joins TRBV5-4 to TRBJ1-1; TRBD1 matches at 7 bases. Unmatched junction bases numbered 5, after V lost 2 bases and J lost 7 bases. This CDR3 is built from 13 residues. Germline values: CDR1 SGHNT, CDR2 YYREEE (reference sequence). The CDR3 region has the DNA TGTGCCAGCAGCTTCAGACAGGGCGGTGAAGCTTTCTTT. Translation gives CASSFRQGGEAFF.

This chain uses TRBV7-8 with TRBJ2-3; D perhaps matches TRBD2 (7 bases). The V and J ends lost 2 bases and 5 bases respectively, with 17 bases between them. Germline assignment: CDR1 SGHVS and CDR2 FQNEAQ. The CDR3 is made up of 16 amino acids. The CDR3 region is CASSLSWGGAEDTQYF. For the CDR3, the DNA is TGTGCCAGCAGCTTATCGTGGGGGGGGGCGGAAGATACGCAGTATTTT.

The CDR3 bases are TGTGCCAGCAGCGACGGGACTCACACTGAAGCTTTCTTT. The encoded protein is CASSDGTHTEAFF. The gene calls are TRBV5-4 and TRBJ1-1; the D gene is possibly TRBD1 (5 bases). The CDR3 runs 13 residues. V lost 4 bases and J 3 bases, leaving 10 bases between the germline ends. Germline V gene data show CDR1 as SGHNT and CDR2 as YYREEE (reference sequence).

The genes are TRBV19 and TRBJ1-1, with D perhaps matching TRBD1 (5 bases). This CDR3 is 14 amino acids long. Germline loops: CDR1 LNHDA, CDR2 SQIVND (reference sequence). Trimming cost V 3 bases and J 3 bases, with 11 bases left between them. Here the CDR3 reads CASSIGGEDTEAFF. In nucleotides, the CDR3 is TGTGCCAGTAGTATTGGAGGGGAGGACACTGAAGCTTTCTTT.

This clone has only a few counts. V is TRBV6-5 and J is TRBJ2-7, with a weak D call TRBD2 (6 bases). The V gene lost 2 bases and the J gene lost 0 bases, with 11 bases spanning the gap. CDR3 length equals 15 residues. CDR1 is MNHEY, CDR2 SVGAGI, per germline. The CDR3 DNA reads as TGTGCCAGCAGTTACGGAGCGGGCCGCTCCTACGAGCAGTACTTC. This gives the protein CASSYGAGRSYEQYF.

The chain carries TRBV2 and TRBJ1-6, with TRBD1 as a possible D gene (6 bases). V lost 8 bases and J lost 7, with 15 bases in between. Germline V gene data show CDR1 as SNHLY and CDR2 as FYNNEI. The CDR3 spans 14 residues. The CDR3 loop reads CASDRGAGNSPLHF. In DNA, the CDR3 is TGTGCCAGCGATAGGGGGGCCGGGAATTCACCCCTCCACTTT.

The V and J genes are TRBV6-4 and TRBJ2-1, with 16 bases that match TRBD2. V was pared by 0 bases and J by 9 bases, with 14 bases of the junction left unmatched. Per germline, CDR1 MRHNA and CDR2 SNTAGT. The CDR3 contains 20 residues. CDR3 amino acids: CASSDSRSAGTSGGASEQFF. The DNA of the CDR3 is TGTGCCAGCAGTGACTCCAGAAGCGCCGGGACTAGCGGGGGGGCCTCTGAGCAGTTCTTC.

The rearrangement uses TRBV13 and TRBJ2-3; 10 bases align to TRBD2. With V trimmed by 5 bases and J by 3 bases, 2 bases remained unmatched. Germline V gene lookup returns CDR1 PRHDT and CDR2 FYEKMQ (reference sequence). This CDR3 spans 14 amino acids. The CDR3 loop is CASSRLAGTDTQYF. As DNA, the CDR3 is TGTGCCAGCAGCAGACTAGCGGGTACAGATACGCAGTATTTT. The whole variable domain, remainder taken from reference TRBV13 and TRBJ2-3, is AAGVIQSPRHLIKEKRETATLKCYPIPRHDTVYWYQQGPGQDPQFLISFYEKMQSDKGSIPDRFSAQQFSDYHSELNMSSLELGDSALYFCASSRLAGTDTQYFGPGTRLTVL.

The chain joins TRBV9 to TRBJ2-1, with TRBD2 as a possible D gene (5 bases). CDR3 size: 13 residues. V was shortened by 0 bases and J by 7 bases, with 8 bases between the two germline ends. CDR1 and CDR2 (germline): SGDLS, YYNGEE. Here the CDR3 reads CASSVARGNEQFF. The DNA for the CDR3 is TGTGCCAGCAGCGTAGCACGGGGTAATGAGCAGTTCTTC.